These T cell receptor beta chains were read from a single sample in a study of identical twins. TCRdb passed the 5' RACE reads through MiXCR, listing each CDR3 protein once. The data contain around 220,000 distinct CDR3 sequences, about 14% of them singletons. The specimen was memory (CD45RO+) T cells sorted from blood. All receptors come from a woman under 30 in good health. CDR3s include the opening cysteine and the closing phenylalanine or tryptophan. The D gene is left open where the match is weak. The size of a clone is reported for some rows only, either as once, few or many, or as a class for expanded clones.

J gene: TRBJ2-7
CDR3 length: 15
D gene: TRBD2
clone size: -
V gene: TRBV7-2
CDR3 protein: CASSLVGLAASEQYF
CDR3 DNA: TGTGCCAGCAGCTTAGTTGGACTAGCGGCGAGCGAGCAGTACTTC

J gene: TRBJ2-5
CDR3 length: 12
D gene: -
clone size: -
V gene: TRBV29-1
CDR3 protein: CSVEIARETQYF
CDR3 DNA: TGCAGCGTTGAGATAGCGAGAGAGACCCAGTACTTC

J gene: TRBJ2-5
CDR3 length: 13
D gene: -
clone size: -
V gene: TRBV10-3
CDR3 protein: CAISDGRGETQYF
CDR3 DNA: TGTGCCATCAGTGACGGACGGGGGGAGACCCAGTACTTC

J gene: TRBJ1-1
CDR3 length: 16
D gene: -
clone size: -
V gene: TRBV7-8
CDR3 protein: CASSQRRTNWNTEAFF
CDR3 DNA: TGTGCCAGCAGCCAGCGGAGGACCAACTGGAACACTGAAGCTTTCTTT

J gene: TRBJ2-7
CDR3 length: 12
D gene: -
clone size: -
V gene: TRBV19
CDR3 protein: CASSPSGYEQYF
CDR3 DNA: TGTGCCAGTAGCCCTTCAGGCTACGAGCAGTACTTC

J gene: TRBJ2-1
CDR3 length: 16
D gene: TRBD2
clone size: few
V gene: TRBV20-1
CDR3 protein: CSAQKSSGGFYNEQFF
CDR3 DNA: TGCAGTGCGCAGAAGTCTAGCGGGGGGTTTTACAATGAGCAGTTCTTC

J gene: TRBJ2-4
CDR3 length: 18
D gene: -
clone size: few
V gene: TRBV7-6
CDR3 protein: CASSLHRPGLLAKNIQYF
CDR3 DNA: TGTGCCAGCAGCTTGCATCGTCCGGGACTCCTAGCCAAAAACATTCAGTACTTC

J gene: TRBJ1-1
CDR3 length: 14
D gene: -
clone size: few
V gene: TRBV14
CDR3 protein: CASSQFGQLTEAFF
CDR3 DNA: TGTGCCAGCAGCCAATTTGGACAGCTCACTGAAGCTTTCTTT

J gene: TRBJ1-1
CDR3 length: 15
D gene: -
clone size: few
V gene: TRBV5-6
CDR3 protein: CASSLGAGQITEAFF
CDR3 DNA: TGTGCCAGCAGCTTGGGGGCCGGACAGATCACTGAAGCTTTCTTT

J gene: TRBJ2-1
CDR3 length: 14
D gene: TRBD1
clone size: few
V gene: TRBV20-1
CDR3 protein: CSAGRDRGGNEQFF
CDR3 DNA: TGCAGTGCTGGCCGGGACAGGGGGGGTAATGAGCAGTTCTTC

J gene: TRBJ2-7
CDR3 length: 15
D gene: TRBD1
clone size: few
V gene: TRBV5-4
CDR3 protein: CASSLWTGGFYEQYF
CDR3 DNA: TGTGCCAGCAGCCTTTGGACAGGGGGCTTCTACGAGCAGTACTTC

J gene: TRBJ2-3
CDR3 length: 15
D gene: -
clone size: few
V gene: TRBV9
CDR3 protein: CASSVAGVTTDTQYF
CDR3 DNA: TGTGCCAGCAGCGTGGCAGGGGTAACCACAGATACGCAGTATTTT

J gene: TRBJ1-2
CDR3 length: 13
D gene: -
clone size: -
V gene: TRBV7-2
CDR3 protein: CASSSGQDYGYTF
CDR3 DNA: TGTGCCAGCAGCTCAGGTCAGGACTATGGCTACACCTTC

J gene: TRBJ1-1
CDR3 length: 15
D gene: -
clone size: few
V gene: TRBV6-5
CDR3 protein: CASSYSISGGTEAFF
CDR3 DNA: TGTGCCAGCAGTTACTCGATCTCCGGGGGGACTGAAGCTTTCTTT

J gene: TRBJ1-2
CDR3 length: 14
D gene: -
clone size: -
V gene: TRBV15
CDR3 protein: CATSRVVGNYGYTF
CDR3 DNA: TGTGCCACCAGCAGGGTAGTGGGGAACTATGGCTACACCTTC

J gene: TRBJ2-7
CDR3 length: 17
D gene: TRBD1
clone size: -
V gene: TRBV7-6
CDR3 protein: CASSPRMMGQGISEQYF
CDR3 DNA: TGTGCCAGCAGCCCAAGGATGATGGGACAGGGGATTAGTGAGCAGTACTTC

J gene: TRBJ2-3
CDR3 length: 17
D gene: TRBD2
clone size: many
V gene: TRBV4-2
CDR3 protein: CASSQDLAGGGTDTQYF
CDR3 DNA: TGTGCCAGCAGCCAAGATTTGGCGGGGGGGGGAACAGATACGCAGTATTTT

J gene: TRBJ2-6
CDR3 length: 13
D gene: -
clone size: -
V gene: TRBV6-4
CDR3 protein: CASRGAGANVLTF
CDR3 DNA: TGTGCCAGCAGGGGGGCGGGGGCCAACGTCCTGACTTTC

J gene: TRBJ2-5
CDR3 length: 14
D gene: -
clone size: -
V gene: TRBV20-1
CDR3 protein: CSASWANDEETQYF
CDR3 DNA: TGCAGTGCTAGTTGGGCCAACGACGAAGAGACCCAGTACTTC

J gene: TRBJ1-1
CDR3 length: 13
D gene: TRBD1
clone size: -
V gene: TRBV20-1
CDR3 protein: CSASVVTGGKAFF
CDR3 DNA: TGCAGTGCTTCCGTAGTGACAGGGGGCAAAGCTTTCTTT

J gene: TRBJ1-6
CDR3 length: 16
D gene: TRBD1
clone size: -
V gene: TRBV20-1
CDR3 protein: CSARDQRGQGISPLHF
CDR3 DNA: TGCAGTGCTAGAGATCAGAGGGGGCAGGGGATTTCACCCCTCCACTTT

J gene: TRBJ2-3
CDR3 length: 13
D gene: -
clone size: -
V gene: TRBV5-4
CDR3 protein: CASSFVPTDTQYF
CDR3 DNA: TGTGCCAGCAGCTTCGTACCCACAGATACGCAGTATTTT

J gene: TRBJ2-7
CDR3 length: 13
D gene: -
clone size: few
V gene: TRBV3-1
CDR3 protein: CASNLVKKGEQYF
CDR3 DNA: TGTGCCAGCAATCTAGTCAAGAAGGGCGAGCAGTACTTC

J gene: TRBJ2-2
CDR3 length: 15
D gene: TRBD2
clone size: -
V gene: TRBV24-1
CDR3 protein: CATSSSGWGTGELFF
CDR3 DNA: TGTGCCACCAGCTCTAGCGGTTGGGGCACCGGGGAGCTGTTTTTT

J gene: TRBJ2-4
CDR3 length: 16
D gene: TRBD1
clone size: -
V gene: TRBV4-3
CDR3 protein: CASSQVKGAAKNIQYF
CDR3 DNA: TGCGCCAGCAGCCAAGTAAAGGGGGCGGCCAAAAACATTCAGTACTTC

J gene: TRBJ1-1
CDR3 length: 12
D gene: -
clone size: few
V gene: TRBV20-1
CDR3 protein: CSGEGSGTEAFF
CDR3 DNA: TGCAGTGGCGAGGGATCGGGCACTGAAGCTTTCTTT

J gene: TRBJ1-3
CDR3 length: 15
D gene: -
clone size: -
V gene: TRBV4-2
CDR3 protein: CASSQDLMSGNTIYF
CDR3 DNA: TGTGCCAGCAGCCAAGATCTGATGTCTGGAAACACCATATATTTT

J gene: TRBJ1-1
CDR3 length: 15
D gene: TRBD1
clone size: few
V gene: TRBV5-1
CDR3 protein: CASSVSGTGNTEAFF
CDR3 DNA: TGCGCCAGCAGCGTATCCGGGACAGGGAACACTGAAGCTTTCTTT

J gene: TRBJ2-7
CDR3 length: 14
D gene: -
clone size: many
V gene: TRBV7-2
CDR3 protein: CASSLAQGPYEQYF
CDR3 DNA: TGTGCCAGCAGCTTAGCCCAGGGTCCCTACGAGCAGTACTTC

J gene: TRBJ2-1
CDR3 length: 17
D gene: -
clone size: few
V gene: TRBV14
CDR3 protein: CASSQAGGFGGHNEQFF
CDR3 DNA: TGTGCCAGCAGCCAAGCGGGCGGCTTTGGGGGACACAATGAGCAGTTCTTC

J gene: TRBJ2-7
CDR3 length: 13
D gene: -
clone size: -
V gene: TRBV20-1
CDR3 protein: CSLLGAEAYEQYF
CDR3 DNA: TGCAGCCTACTCGGGGCAGAGGCCTACGAGCAGTACTTC

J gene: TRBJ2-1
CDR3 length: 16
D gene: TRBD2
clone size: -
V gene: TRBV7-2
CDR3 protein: CASSLVVAGGRNEQFF
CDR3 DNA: TGTGCCAGCAGCTTAGTTGTAGCGGGAGGAAGGAATGAGCAGTTCTTC

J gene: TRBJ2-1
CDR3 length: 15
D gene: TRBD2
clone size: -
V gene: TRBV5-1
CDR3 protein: CASSWGGVRYNEQFF
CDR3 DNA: TGCGCCAGCAGTTGGGGGGGGGTTCGCTACAATGAGCAGTTCTTC

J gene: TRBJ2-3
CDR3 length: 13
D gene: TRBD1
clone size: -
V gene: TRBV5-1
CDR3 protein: CASSGQGAVTQYF
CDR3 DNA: TGCGCCAGCAGCGGACAGGGGGCGGTTACGCAGTATTTT

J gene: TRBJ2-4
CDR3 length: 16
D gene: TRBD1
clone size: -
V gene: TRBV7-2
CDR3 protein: CASSFRQGGAKNIQYF
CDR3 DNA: TGTGCCAGCAGCTTCCGACAGGGGGGGGCCAAAAACATTCAGTACTTC

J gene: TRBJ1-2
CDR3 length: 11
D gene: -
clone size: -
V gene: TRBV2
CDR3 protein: CASQQTYGYTF
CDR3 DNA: TGTGCCAGCCAGCAGACCTATGGCTACACCTTC

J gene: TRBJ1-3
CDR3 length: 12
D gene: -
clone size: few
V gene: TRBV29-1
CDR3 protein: CSVQVPGNTIYF
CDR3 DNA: TGCAGCGTTCAGGTTCCTGGAAACACCATATATTTT

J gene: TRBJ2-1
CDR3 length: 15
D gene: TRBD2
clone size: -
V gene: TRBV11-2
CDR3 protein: CASSSLAGGNGEQFF
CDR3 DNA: TGTGCCAGCAGCTCACTAGCGGGAGGGAATGGGGAGCAGTTCTTC

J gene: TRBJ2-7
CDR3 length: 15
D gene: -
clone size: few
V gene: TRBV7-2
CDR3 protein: CASSWGRGPWDEQYF
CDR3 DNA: TGTGCCAGCAGCTGGGGCCGGGGGCCTTGGGACGAGCAGTACTTC

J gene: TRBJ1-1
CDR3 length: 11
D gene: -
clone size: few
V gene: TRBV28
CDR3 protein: CASRLATEAFF
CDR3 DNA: TGTGCCAGCAGATTAGCCACTGAAGCTTTCTTT

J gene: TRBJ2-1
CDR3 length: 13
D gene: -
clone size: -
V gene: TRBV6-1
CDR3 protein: CASRDSTYNEQFF
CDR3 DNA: TGTGCCAGCCGGGACTCTACCTACAATGAGCAGTTCTTC

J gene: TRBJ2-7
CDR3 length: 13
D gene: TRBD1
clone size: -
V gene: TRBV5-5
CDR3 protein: CASSGDSVYEQYF
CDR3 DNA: TGTGCCAGCAGCGGGGACAGCGTCTACGAGCAGTACTTC

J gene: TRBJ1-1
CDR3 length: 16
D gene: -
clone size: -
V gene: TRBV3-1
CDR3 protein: CASSQGWGRGNTEAFF
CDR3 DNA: TGTGCCAGCAGCCAAGGATGGGGCAGGGGGAACACTGAAGCTTTCTTT

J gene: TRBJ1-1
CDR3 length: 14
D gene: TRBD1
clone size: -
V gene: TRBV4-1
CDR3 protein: CASSYAQGALEAFF
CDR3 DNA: TGCGCCAGCAGCTATGCCCAGGGGGCCCTTGAAGCTTTCTTT

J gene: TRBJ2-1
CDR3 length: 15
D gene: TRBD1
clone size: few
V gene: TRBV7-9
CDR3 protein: CASSQGTGIFNEQFF
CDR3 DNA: TGTGCCAGCAGCCAAGGGACAGGGATTTTCAATGAGCAGTTCTTC

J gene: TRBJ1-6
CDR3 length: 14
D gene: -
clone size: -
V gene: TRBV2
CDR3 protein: CASAVQGGSSPLHF
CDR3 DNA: TGTGCCAGCGCGGTCCAGGGAGGGAGTTCACCCCTCCACTTT

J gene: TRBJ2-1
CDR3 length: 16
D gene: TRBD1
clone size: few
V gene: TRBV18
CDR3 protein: CASSPPRQGAYNEQFF
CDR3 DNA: TGTGCCAGCTCACCACCGAGGCAGGGGGCCTACAATGAGCAGTTCTTC

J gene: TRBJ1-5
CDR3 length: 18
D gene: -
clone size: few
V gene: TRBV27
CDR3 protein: CASSLRFRSDDRNQPQHF
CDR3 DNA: TGTGCCAGCAGTTTACGATTTAGATCAGATGACCGCAATCAGCCCCAGCATTTT

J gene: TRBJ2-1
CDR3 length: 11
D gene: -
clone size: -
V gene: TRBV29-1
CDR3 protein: CSVDRYNEQFF
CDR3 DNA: TGCAGCGTTGACCGCTACAATGAGCAGTTCTTC

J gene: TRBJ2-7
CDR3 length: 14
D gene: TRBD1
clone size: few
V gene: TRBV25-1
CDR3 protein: CASRVSGQGGEQYF
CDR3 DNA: TGTGCCAGCAGAGTTTCGGGACAGGGGGGGGAGCAGTACTTC

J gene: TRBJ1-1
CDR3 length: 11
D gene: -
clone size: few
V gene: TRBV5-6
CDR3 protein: CASSFFAEAFF
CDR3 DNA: TGTGCCAGCAGCTTTTTCGCTGAAGCTTTCTTT

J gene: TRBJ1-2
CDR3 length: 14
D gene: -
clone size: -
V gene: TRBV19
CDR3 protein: CASSLLISNYGYTF
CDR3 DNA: TGTGCCAGTAGTCTCTTAATATCTAACTATGGCTACACCTTC

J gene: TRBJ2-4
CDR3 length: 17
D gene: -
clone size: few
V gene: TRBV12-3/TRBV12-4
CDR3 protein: CASSLDGGLEAKNIQYF
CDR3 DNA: TGTGCCAGCAGTTTAGATGGGGGGCTTGAGGCCAAAAACATTCAGTACTTC

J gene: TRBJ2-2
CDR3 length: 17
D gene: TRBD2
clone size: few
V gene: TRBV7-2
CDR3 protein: CASSPSLAGGQTGELFF
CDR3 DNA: TGTGCCAGCAGCCCTTCGCTCGCGGGAGGGCAAACCGGGGAGCTGTTTTTT

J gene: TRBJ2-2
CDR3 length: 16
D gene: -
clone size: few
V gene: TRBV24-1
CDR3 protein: CATPLAGKRNTGELFF
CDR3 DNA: TGTGCCACCCCTTTGGCAGGGAAGAGGAACACCGGGGAGCTGTTTTTT

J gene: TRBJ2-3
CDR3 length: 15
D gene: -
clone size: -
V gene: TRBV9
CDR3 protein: CASATRAGHTDTQYF
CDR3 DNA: TGTGCCAGCGCAACCAGGGCAGGGCACACAGATACGCAGTATTTT